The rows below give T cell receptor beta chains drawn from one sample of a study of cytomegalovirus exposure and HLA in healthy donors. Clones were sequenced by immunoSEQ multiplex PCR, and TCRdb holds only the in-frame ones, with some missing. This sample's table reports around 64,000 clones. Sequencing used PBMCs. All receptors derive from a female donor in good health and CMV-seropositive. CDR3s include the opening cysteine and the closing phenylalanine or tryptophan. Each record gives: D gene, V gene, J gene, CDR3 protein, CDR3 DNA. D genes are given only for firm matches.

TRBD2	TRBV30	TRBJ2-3	CAWSTLSGRVTDTQYF	TGTGCCTGGAGTACCTTAAGCGGGAGGGTTACAGATACGCAGTATTTT
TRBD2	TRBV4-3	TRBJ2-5	CASSQAVRGIQETQYF	TGCGCCAGCAGCCAAGCGGTGCGGGGGATCCAAGAGACCCAGTACTTC
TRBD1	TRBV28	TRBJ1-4	CASSNGQGANEKLFF	TGTGCCAGCAGTAACGGACAGGGGGCGAATGAAAAACTGTTTTTT
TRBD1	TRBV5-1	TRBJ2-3	CASSAVDRPNTQYF	TGCGCCAGCAGCGCGGTGGACAGGCCGAATACGCAGTATTTT
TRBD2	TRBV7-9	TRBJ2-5	CASSLGVAGEETQYF	TGTGCCAGCAGCTTAGGTGTAGCGGGGGAAGAGACCCAGTACTTC
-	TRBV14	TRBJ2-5	CASSRRGGETQYF	TGTGCCAGCAGCCGACGAGGAGGGGAGACCCAGTACTTC
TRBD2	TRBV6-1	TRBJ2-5	CASSLAGGQETQYF	TGTGCCAGCAGCCTAGCGGGGGGGCAAGAGACCCAGTACTTC
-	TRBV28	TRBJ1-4	CASSSENRVPNEKLFF	TGTGCCAGCAGTTCGGAAAACAGGGTCCCTAATGAAAAACTGTTTTTT
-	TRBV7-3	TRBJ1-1	CASSLGGENTEAFF	TGTGCCAGCAGCTTAGGCGGGGAGAACACTGAAGCTTTCTTT
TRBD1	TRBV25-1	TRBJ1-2	CASSEPGTGPGGYTF	TGTGCCAGCAGTGAACCCGGGACAGGGCCCGGAGGCTACACCTTC
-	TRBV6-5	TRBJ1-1	CASSYSGKNTEAFF	TGTGCCAGCAGTTACTCCGGGAAGAACACTGAAGCTTTCTTT
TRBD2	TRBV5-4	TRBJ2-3	CASSLLSGGAPDTQYF	TGTGCCAGCAGCTTGTTAAGCGGGGGGGCGCCAGATACGCAGTATTTT
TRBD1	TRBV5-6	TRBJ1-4	CASSLGQGASSEKLFF	TGTGCCAGCAGCTTGGGACAGGGGGCGAGTTCTGAAAAACTGTTTTTT
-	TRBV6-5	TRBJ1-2	CASSYGAVSDYGYTF	TGTGCCAGCAGTTATGGGGCAGTTTCTGACTATGGCTACACCTTC
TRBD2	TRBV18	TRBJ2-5	CASSPSGLAGETQYF	TGTGCCAGCTCACCCTCGGGACTAGCTGGGGAGACCCAGTACTTC
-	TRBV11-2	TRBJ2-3	CARSATYTQYF	TGTGCCAGAAGCGCTACCTATACGCAGTATTTT
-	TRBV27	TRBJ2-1	CASSLLLDNEQFF	TGTGCCAGCAGTTTACTCCTTGACAATGAGCAGTTCTTC
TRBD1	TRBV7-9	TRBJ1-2	CASSSSGTGHYGYTF	TGTGCCAGCAGCTCGTCCGGGACAGGGCACTATGGCTACACCTTC
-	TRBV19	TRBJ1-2	CASSSGQYYGYTF	TGTGCCAGTAGTTCCGGACAGTACTATGGCTACACCTTC
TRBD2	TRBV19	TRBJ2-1	CASSIDGGGTYNEQFF	TGTGCCAGTAGTATAGATGGGGGGGGAACGTACAATGAGCAGTTCTTC
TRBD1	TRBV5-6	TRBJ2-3	CASFAPGQGVDTQYF	TGTGCCAGCTTCGCTCCGGGACAGGGCGTAGATACGCAGTATTTT
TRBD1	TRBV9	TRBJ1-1	CASSAGTGGANTEAFF	TGTGCCAGCAGCGCGGGGACAGGCGGAGCGAACACTGAAGCTTTCTTT
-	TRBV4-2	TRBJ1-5	CASSQDLTGYSNQPQHF	TGTGCCAGCAGCCAAGACCTGACGGGGTATAGCAATCAGCCCCAGCATTTT
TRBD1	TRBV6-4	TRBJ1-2	CASSDDVTGGYGYTF	TGTGCCAGCAGTGACGATGTGACAGGGGGCTATGGCTACACCTTC
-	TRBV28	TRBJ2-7	CASSRLTGFNEQYF	TGTGCCAGCAGTCGACTGACAGGCTTCAACGAGCAGTACTTC
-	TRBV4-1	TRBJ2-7	CASSQDSGTPYEQYF	TGCGCCAGCAGCCAAGATTCAGGAACTCCCTACGAGCAGTACTTC
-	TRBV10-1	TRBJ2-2	CASSDSSTGEAGELFF	TGCGCCAGCAGTGACAGCTCGACGGGGGAGGCCGGGGAGCTGTTTTTT
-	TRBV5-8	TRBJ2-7	CASSFVRGWVNSYEQYF	TGTGCCAGCAGCTTCGTGCGGGGTTGGGTGAACTCCTACGAGCAGTACTTC
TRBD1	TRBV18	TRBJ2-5	CASSRTGGQENQYF	TGTGCCAGCTCACGGACAGGGGGCCAAGAGAACCAGTACTTC